Described below is a single TCR beta chain sequence and its context. Its antigen is still unknown. The table came from immunoSEQ multiplex PCR; TCRdb's copy has only in-frame clones and leaves some out. The sample has around 120,000 clones, 80% to 95% seen once. The source of the sample is a study of T cell responses to AZD1222 COVID-19 vaccine. Germline CDR1 SEHNR, CDR2 FQNEAQ (reference sequence). The CDR3 contains 14 residues. Trimming pared 5 bases from V and 8 bases from J, leaving 13 bases between. Notes on the study in general: Elevations in Spike-specific TCR breadth and depth followed administration of two AZD1222 doses. Mostly white British, mostly female donors; authors suggested clonal diversity may be underestimated.

The chain links TRBV7-9 to TRBJ1-6; D is perhaps TRBD1 (5 bases). The clonotype comes from an adult who received the AZD1222 COVID-19 vaccine. The input for sequencing was peripheral blood, taken 28 days after the second AZD1222 dose. Written as DNA, the CDR3 is TGTGCCAGCAGCCCAGGGACCGGTCATTCACCCCTCCACTTT. It specifies CASSPGTGHSPLHF.